This TCR beta chain was found in a study of sequential checkpoint blockade in melanoma. Study-level information: Each arm's sequence ended with maintenance nivolumab. Matched biopsies came pretreatment and at week 13 for about 24 patients. Points from the study as a whole: Tumor T-cell fraction and clonality correlated with PD-L1 and CD8+ counts.

The CDR3 spans 16 residues. V lost 1 base and J lost 4; bases outside the gene matches: 6. CDR1 and CDR2 (germline): LNHDA, SQIVND (reference sequence). Documented treatment: randomized to nivolumab then ipilimumab (arm A) or the reverse (arm B). No patient had prior DNA-damaging chemotherapy. Clones were read by immunoSEQ multiplex PCR, and TCRdb kept only the in-frame ones, dropping some. The sample lists about 12,000 clones; 26% were seen once. Comments on this clone: Its antigen is still unknown.

The receptor was isolated from a human donor with melanoma. The rearrangement joins TRBV19 to TRBJ2-5; the match to TRBD1 covers 10 bases. The sample here was tumor tissue (inferred from file names), taken from a patient given nivolumab and ipilimumab in sequence. The CDR3 spells CASSIGWDRGTETQYF. The CDR3 coding sequence is TGTGCCAGTAGTATAGGGTGGGACAGGGGAACAGAGACCCAGTACTTC. Complete variable domain (other parts from reference TRBV19 and TRBJ2-5): DGGITQSPKYLFRKEGQNVTLSCEQNLNHDAMYWYRQDPGQGLRLIYYSQIVNDFQKGDIAEGYSVSREKKESFPLTVTSAQKNPTAFYLCASSIGWDRGTETQYFGPGTRLLVL.